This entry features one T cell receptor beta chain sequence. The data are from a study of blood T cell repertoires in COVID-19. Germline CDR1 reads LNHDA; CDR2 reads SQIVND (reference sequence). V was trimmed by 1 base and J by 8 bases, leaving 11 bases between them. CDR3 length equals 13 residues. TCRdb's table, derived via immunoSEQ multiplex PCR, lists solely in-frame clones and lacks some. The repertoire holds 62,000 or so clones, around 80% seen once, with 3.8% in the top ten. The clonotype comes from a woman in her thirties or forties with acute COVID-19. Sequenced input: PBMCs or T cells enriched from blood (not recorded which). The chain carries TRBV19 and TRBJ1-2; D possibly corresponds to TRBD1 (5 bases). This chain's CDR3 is CASSIGFRVGYTF. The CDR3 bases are TGTGCCAGTAGTATAGGCTTCAGGGTCGGCTACACCTTC.